One and the same sample provided the 32 T cell receptor beta chains below, sequenced in a study of blood T cell repertoires in COVID-19. Measured with immunoSEQ multiplex PCR; TCRdb has only the in-frame clones, and not every one. The repertoire holds around 97,000 clones, approximately 86% seen once, with 3% to 3.5% in the top ten. The specimen sequenced was peripheral blood. All receptors come from a human donor in a cohort sampled during active COVID-19.

The V and J genes are TRBV27 and TRBJ2-3; the match to TRBD2 covers 9 bases. The germline gives CDR1 MNHEY, CDR2 SMNVEV (reference sequence). V was clipped by 1 base and J by 2 bases; unmatched bases: 4. This CDR3 is 16 amino acids long. CDR3 residues: CASSLFPSGNTDTQYF. In nucleotides, the CDR3 is TGTGCCAGCAGTTTATTTCCTAGCGGGAACACAGATACGCAGTATTTT.

The sample holds one count of this clone. The rearrangement uses TRBV9 and TRBJ2-1; 9 bases map to TRBD1. CDR3 size: 17 residues. V lost 2 bases to trimming and J lost 7 bases; unmatched junction nucleotides: 13. Per germline, CDR1 SGDLS and CDR2 YYNGEE. The CDR3 DNA follows: TGTGCCAGCAGCGTCCCTCCTTCGGGGACAGGGACAAATGAGCAGTTCTTC. It translates to CASSVPPSGTGTNEQFF.

The chain combines TRBV13 with TRBJ2-1; D possibly corresponds to TRBD1 (6 bases). This CDR3 is built from 13 residues. In germline, CDR1 is PRHDT, CDR2 FYEKMQ (reference sequence). The V gene lost 5 bases and the J gene lost 9 bases, with 14 bases spanning the gap. The CDR3 DNA reads as TGTGCCAGCAGCGCGCCCTCAGGGGTTGAGCAGTTCTTC. Translating it yields CASSAPSGVEQFF.

The gene calls are TRBV6-5 and TRBJ2-1, with 13 bases fitting TRBD2. The CDR3 runs to 16 residues. Trimming removed 6 bases from V and 7 bases from J; junction bases left unmatched: 9. Germline V gene sequence: CDR1 MNHEY, CDR2 SVGAGI. CDR3 coding DNA: TGTGCCAGCAGCTACGGACTAGCGGGAGTTAGGAATGAGCAGTTCTTC. Translated, it gives CASSYGLAGVRNEQFF.

The gene calls are TRBV6-1 and TRBJ2-4; TRBD2 matches at 7 bases. Germline CDR1 and CDR2: MNHNS and SASEGT. Trimming cost V 4 bases and J 2 bases; bases outside gene matches: 8. The CDR3 extends over 16 amino acids. CDR3 sequence: CASSGGGFGPKNIQYF. The CDR3 bases are TGTGCCAGCAGTGGGGGAGGGTTTGGGCCCAAAAACATTCAGTACTTC.

This chain connects TRBV3-1 (or the pseudogene TRBV3-2) to TRBJ1-6, with TRBD1 matching over 8 bases. Per germline, CDR1 LGHDT and CDR2 YNNKEL (reference sequence). The length of the CDR3 is 16 residues. Losses at the gene ends were 4 bases for V and 8 bases for J; bases not matched to a gene: 10. The CDR3, as DNA: TGTGCCAGCAGCCTTCAATCCGGGACAGGATATTCACCCCTCCACTTT. The encoded protein is CASSLQSGTGYSPLHF.

This clone was detected only once. The V call is TRBV29-1, the J call TRBJ1-4; a weak D match, TRBD1 (5 bases). The CDR3 has 11 residues. V lost 3 bases and J 11 bases, leaving 10 bases between the germline ends. CDR1 is SQVTM, CDR2 ANQGSEA, per germline. DNA of the CDR3: TGCAGCGTTGAGTCAGGGTGGAAACTGTTTTTT. Translating it yields CSVESGWKLFF.

The chain uses TRBV5-6 and TRBJ1-3, with no clear D. Germline lookup yields CDR1 SGHDT and CDR2 YYEEEE. There are 11 residues in the CDR3. V was trimmed by 8 bases and J by 1 base, leaving 4 bases between them. CDR3 sequence: CASSSGNTIYF. The CDR3 DNA reads as TGTGCCAGTTCATCTGGAAACACCATATATTTT.

This clone appeared a single time. CDR3 bases: TGTGCCAGCAGCTTAGAGGTTGCGGGGGGCTTGGGGACGCAGTATTTT. Translating it yields CASSLEVAGGLGTQYF. The rearrangement uses TRBV11-2 and TRBJ2-3, with 8 bases identical to TRBD2. Germline CDR1 reads SGHAT; CDR2 reads FQNNGV. The CDR3 consists of 16 residues. The V gene end was trimmed by 0 bases and the J gene end by 9 bases; junction bases not matched to a gene: 11.

V and J are TRBV7-2 and TRBJ2-1, with 9 positions matching TRBD1. This CDR3 comprises 14 residues. Trimming at V came to 1 base and at J to 7 bases, leaving 2 bases not matched to a gene. CDR1 is SGHTA and CDR2 is FQGNSA in the germline V gene. The CDR3 reads CASSLVTGGNEQFF. CDR3 coding DNA: TGTGCCAGCAGCTTAGTGACAGGGGGGAATGAGCAGTTCTTC.

This sequence joins TRBV6-2 or TRBV6-3 and TRBJ2-1, with a weak D call TRBD2 (6 bases). This CDR3 spans 17 amino acids. CDR1 and CDR2 from the germline V gene are MNHEY and SVGEGT. V was trimmed by 0 bases and J by 9 bases, leaving 21 bases between them. In nucleotides, the CDR3 is TGTGCCAGCAGTTACTCGACCGGATCCGCCGTGGAGGGTGAGCAGTTCTTC. It specifies CASSYSTGSAVEGEQFF.

V gene TRBV5-4 combines with J gene TRBJ2-3, with TRBD2 matching over 10 bases. Germline V gene lookup returns CDR1 SGHNT and CDR2 YYREEE (reference sequence). After removal of 1 base from V and 6 bases from J, the junction contained 8 bases not matched to a gene. The CDR3 contains 16 residues. Here the CDR3 reads CASSLSLAGVRDTQYF. CDR3 in DNA: TGTGCCAGCAGCTTGAGCCTAGCGGGAGTTCGTGATACGCAGTATTTT.

The J gene is TRBJ1-2, the V gene TRBV3-1 (or the pseudogene TRBV3-2); 8 bases match TRBD1. V shed 4 bases, J shed 8 bases, and the junction held 12 bases outside the gene matches. CDR1 is LGHDT and CDR2 is YNNKEL in the germline V gene (reference sequence). The CDR3 has 15 amino acids. The CDR3 DNA is TGTGCCAGCAGCCTCGATAGACAGGGGCGAGGCGGCTACACCTTC. Its protein is CASSLDRQGRGGYTF.

This chain joins TRBV6-5 and TRBJ1-1, with a weak D call TRBD1 (6 bases). V dropped 2 bases and J dropped 4 bases, with 11 bases sitting between them. Germline values: CDR1 MNHEY, CDR2 SVGAGI. There are 14 residues in the CDR3. The CDR3 here is CASSYRSGATEAFF. CDR3 nucleotides: TGTGCCAGCAGTTACCGGTCAGGGGCCACTGAAGCTTTCTTT.

The V gene is TRBV7-2, the J gene TRBJ2-7, with D possibly being TRBD2 (6 bases). This CDR3 is 18 amino acids long. The V end lost 1 base, the J end lost 2 bases, and 21 bases lay between the germline ends. Germline V CDR1 and CDR2: SGHTA, FQGNSA. CDR3 nucleotides: TGTGCCAGCAGCTTAGTGCCGATTAGCGGAAACAACACCTACGAGCAGTACTTC. Its translation: CASSLVPISGNNTYEQYF.

This clone was observed a few times. This chain links TRBV27 with TRBJ1-2, with 9 bases that match TRBD1. This CDR3 is 17 amino acids long. Germline V gives CDR1 MNHEY, CDR2 SMNVEV (reference sequence). Germline trimming cut 6 bases from V and 3 bases from J; bases unmatched to any gene: 14. In nucleotides, the CDR3 is TGTGCCAGCAGGATGGGGACCACAGGGGGCTGGTACTATGGCTACACCTTC. This codes for CASRMGTTGGWYYGYTF.

V and J are TRBV10-3 and TRBJ1-1, with 9 bases matching TRBD1. The germline CDR1 and CDR2 sequences are ENHRY and SYGVKD. V lost 2 bases to trimming and J lost 1 base; unmatched junction nucleotides: 5. CDR3 length: 16 amino acids. The CDR3, as DNA: TGTGCCATCAGTGAGCACTGGGACAGGGCGAACACTGAAGCTTTCTTT. Amino acids: CAISEHWDRANTEAFF.

This chain links TRBV5-1 with TRBJ2-1, with 9 bases that match TRBD1. Trimming at V came to 4 bases and at J to 0 bases, leaving 5 bases not matched to a gene. CDR3 length equals 16 residues. Germline-derived CDR1 and CDR2 are SGHRS and YFSETQ. CDR3 residues: CASSRQTGGSYNEQFF. CDR3 sequence (DNA): TGCGCCAGCAGCCGCCAGACAGGGGGCTCCTACAATGAGCAGTTCTTC.

This clone has only one observation. The same CDR3 is also encoded by other DNA sequences in this sample. V gene TRBV5-1 combines with J gene TRBJ2-1; 9 nucleotides line up with TRBD2. The CDR3 covers 15 residues. Germline V lookup: CDR1 SGHRS, CDR2 YFSETQ. The trim removed 0 bases at V and 6 bases at J, leaving 4 bases unmatched. The CDR3 DNA is TGCGCCAGCAGCTTGGTCGCGGGAGGGAGCAATGAGCAGTTCTTC. This translates into CASSLVAGGSNEQFF.

V gene TRBV6-2 or TRBV6-3 combines with J gene TRBJ2-2, with TRBD2 matching 14 bases. This CDR3 region has 18 residues. With 6 bases clipped from V and 0 bases from J, the junction kept 6 bases outside the gene matches. CDR1 is MNHEY, CDR2 SVGEGT, per germline. DNA of the CDR3: TGTGCCAGCAGCCTGACTAGCGGGGGGGCGCCGAACACCGGGGAGCTGTTTTTT. Its translation: CASSLTSGGAPNTGELFF.

This chain joins TRBV18 and TRBJ1-4; D uncertain. This CDR3 has 20 amino acids. From germline, CDR1 is KGHSH and CDR2 LQKENI. The germline V and J ends were trimmed by 1 base and 0 bases, with 21 bases remaining between them. The CDR3 DNA is TGTGCCAGCTCACCACGCCTTAACTTAAACTCGGAGGCAACTAATGAAAAACTGTTTTTT. It specifies CASSPRLNLNSEATNEKLFF.

This chain connects TRBV6-5 to TRBJ2-7; 11 positions match TRBD2. The CDR3 totals 16 residues. V lost 2 bases, J lost 3 bases, and 6 bases stayed unmatched. Germline CDR1 reads MNHEY; CDR2 reads SVGAGI. The CDR3 here is CASSYLSGRARYEQYF. The CDR3 DNA reads TGTGCCAGCAGTTACCTTAGCGGGAGGGCCCGCTACGAGCAGTACTTC.

The V and J genes are TRBV28 and TRBJ1-2, with D maybe TRBD1 (5 bases). CDR3 length equals 13 residues. V lost 6 bases and J 5 bases, leaving 13 bases between the germline ends. Germline loops: CDR1 MDHEN, CDR2 SYDVKM. The CDR3 region has the DNA TGTGCCAGCAGGGGGGGACTGATTTATGGCTACACCTTC. Protein product: CASRGGLIYGYTF.

The chain couples TRBV18 to TRBJ2-7; 9 nucleotides line up with TRBD2. Trimming took 2 bases from V and 2 from J; bases not matched to a gene: 7. CDR1 and CDR2 (germline): KGHSH, LQKENI. The CDR3 totals 16 residues. In DNA form, the CDR3 reads TGTGCCAGCTCACCAGCAGGGTTAGCGGGGGCCTACGAGCAGTACTTC. This sequence encodes CASSPAGLAGAYEQYF.

The chain recombines TRBV11-2 with TRBJ2-7; TRBD1 matches at 10 bases. Germline values: CDR1 SGHAT, CDR2 FQNNGV. This CDR3 comprises 15 residues. V was clipped by 7 bases and J by 2 bases; unmatched bases: 8. The CDR3 reads CASTFGTGDPYEQYF. CDR3 nucleotides: TGTGCCAGCACCTTCGGGACAGGGGACCCCTACGAGCAGTACTTC.

The chain is built from TRBV15 and TRBJ2-7; TRBD2 matches 7 bases. The V gene end was trimmed by 8 bases and the J gene end by 4 bases; junction bases not matched to a gene: 8. Germline assignment: CDR1 LNHNV and CDR2 YYDKDF (reference sequence). The CDR3 consists of 13 residues. In nucleotides, the CDR3 is TGTGCCACCGAAAAGCGGGGTGGGTACGAGCAGTACTTC. Protein: CATEKRGGYEQYF.

The V call is TRBV6-2 or TRBV6-3, the J call TRBJ2-5; 11 nucleotides line up with TRBD2. Germline V CDR1 and CDR2: MNHEY, SVGEGT. Unmatched junction bases numbered 4, after V lost 0 bases and J lost 4 bases. The CDR3 is 16 amino acids. CDR3 protein: CASSYSLAGVGETQYF. Here the CDR3 DNA reads TGTGCCAGCAGTTACTCACTAGCGGGAGTTGGAGAGACCCAGTACTTC.

The V call is TRBV7-7, the J call TRBJ2-7; 10 bases match TRBD2. Germline assignment: CDR1 SSHAT and CDR2 FNYEAQ (reference sequence). After removal of 3 bases from V and 0 bases from J, the junction contained 2 bases not matched to a gene. The CDR3 contains 15 residues. CDR3 sequence: CASSLASGSSYEQYF. The CDR3 DNA reads TGTGCCAGCAGCTTGGCTAGCGGGAGCTCCTACGAGCAGTACTTC.

The chain carries TRBV5-1 and TRBJ2-5; D possibly corresponds to TRBD1 (7 bases). Trimming removed 0 bases from V and 2 bases from J, with 11 bases in between. Per the germline V gene, CDR1 is SGHRS and CDR2 is YFSETQ. The CDR3 totals 15 residues. CDR3 sequence (DNA): TGCGCCAGCAGCTTGGTGGGGGGACAGCAAGAGACCCAGTACTTC. This encodes CASSLVGGQQETQYF.

The V and J genes are TRBV11-2 and TRBJ1-4; 12 nucleotides agree with TRBD1. The V and J ends lost 3 bases and 7 bases, in that order; junction bases with no gene match: 9. Germline lookup yields CDR1 SGHAT and CDR2 FQNNGV. CDR3 length equals 17 residues. The CDR3 loop is CASSLGGTGGLGEKLFF. In DNA, the CDR3 is TGTGCCAGCAGCTTGGGGGGGACAGGGGGCTTGGGTGAAAAACTGTTTTTT.

The chain couples TRBV6-2 or TRBV6-3 to TRBJ2-7, with TRBD2 matching over 8 bases. Germline CDR1 and CDR2: MNHEY and SVGEGT. The CDR3 has 16 residues. Trimming cost V 4 bases and J 2 bases; bases outside gene matches: 10. CDR3 nucleotide sequence: TGTGCCAGCAGTTCTCCGGGACTAGGGGGAACCTACGAGCAGTACTTC. Translated, it gives CASSSPGLGGTYEQYF.

This clone was counted between two and nine times. The same CDR3 arises from other DNA sequences in this sample as well. The chain combines TRBV6-5 with TRBJ1-1, with D tentatively TRBD1 (6 bases). The length of the CDR3 is 15 residues. Trimming took 0 bases from V and 1 from J, leaving 9 bases between them. The germline CDR1 and CDR2 sequences are MNHEY and SVGAGI. The CDR3 region is CASSYSSRGNTEAFF. DNA for the CDR3: TGTGCCAGCAGTTACTCCTCCAGGGGGAACACTGAAGCTTTCTTT.